The 25 T cell receptor beta chains given below trace back to one sample, sequenced in a study of cytomegalovirus exposure and HLA in healthy donors. This PCR relied on a set of 60 Vbeta primers and 13 Jbeta primers. Some clones are missing from TCRdb's copy, which holds only in-frame ones; the method was immunoSEQ multiplex PCR. The sample records about 100,000 clones, roughly 80% being singletons. The sample was PBMCs. Every receptor here comes from a male donor in good health and CMV-seropositive.

With regard to this clone: Other DNA sequences in this sample translate to the same CDR3. The V gene is TRBV18, the J gene TRBJ2-7, with D maybe TRBD2 (5 bases). The CDR3 is 13 residues long. Trimming removed 3 bases from V and 2 bases from J, with 8 bases in between. Germline loops: CDR1 KGHSH, CDR2 LQKENI. The CDR3: CASSPAGPYEQYF. The CDR3 DNA follows: TGTGCCAGCTCACCGGCGGGCCCCTACGAGCAGTACTTC.

This clone was counted between two and nine times. The rearrangement joins TRBV18 to TRBJ1-4; D remains ambiguous. V lost 2 bases and J 1 base, leaving 14 bases between the germline ends. Germline assignment: CDR1 KGHSH and CDR2 LQKENI. CDR3 length: 17 amino acids. CDR3 coding DNA: TGTGCCAGCTCACCATTTCCTGTCTCTCTAACTAATGAAAAACTGTTTTTT. Protein sequence: CASSPFPVSLTNEKLFF.

The table lists this clone with a count of one. At one boundary the junction diverges from the germline segment, which might be a read error. This sample includes further DNA sequences coding for the same CDR3. V and J are TRBV7-9 and TRBJ1-2, with a possible D match to TRBD1 (6 bases). The CDR3 covers 14 residues. Germline CDR1 and CDR2: SEHNR and FQNEAQ (reference sequence). The CDR3, as DNA: TGTGCCAGTAGCTTAGCTGGTACAGGGTCCGGCTACACCTTC. It specifies CASSLAGTGSGYTF.

The genes are TRBV2 and TRBJ2-1; 9 bases agree with TRBD1. This CDR3 contains 13 residues. V lost 8 bases and J lost 4; bases outside the gene matches: 3. The germline gives CDR1 SNHLY, CDR2 FYNNEI. The DNA of the CDR3 is TGTGCCAGCCGGACAGGGGTGTACAATGAGCAGTTCTTC. Translating it yields CASRTGVYNEQFF.

V gene TRBV19 combines with J gene TRBJ2-3; 7 nucleotides agree with TRBD2. Germline V gives CDR1 LNHDA, CDR2 SQIVND (reference sequence). This CDR3 has 14 amino acids. The V segment lost 6 bases and the J segment 4 bases; nucleotides outside the gene matches: 7. CDR3 coding DNA: TGTGCCAGTAGGAGCCAAAGCGGGGCAGATACGCAGTATTTT. Translation: CASRSQSGADTQYF.

The chain links TRBV4-1 to TRBJ1-1; possibly TRBD1 for D (5 bases). The V gene's germline CDR1 is MGHRA and CDR2 YSYEKL. The CDR3 length is 15 residues. V gave up 4 bases and J gave up 3 bases, with 15 bases separating them. The CDR3 region has the DNA TGCGCCAGCAGCCGCCTCGGGGGTCGGGACACTGAAGCTTTCTTT. Its translation is CASSRLGGRDTEAFF.

The chain uses TRBV27 and TRBJ1-2; TRBD1 agrees at 7 bases. This CDR3 has 16 amino acids. The V gene end was trimmed by 7 bases and the J gene end by 6 bases; junction bases not matched to a gene: 17. Germline lookup yields CDR1 MNHEY and CDR2 SMNVEV (reference sequence). This chain's CDR3 is CASTPLMQDRSDGYTF. Here the CDR3 DNA reads TGTGCCAGCACCCCCTTGATGCAGGACAGGAGCGATGGCTACACCTTC.

This clone showed up just once. The CDR3 nucleotides read TGTGCCTGGAGTGTAATTCAGGATCGGCGTGACTATGGCTACACCTTC. Its protein is CAWSVIQDRRDYGYTF. J is TRBJ1-2 and V is TRBV30, with D unclear. The V gene lost 0 bases and the J gene lost 3 bases, with 17 bases spanning the gap. The germline gives CDR1 GTSNPN, CDR2 SVGIG (reference sequence). This CDR3 comprises 16 residues.

This chain connects TRBV6-6 to TRBJ1-2; D is unresolved. This CDR3 is 13 amino acids long. Germline CDR1 is MNHNY and CDR2 is SVGAGI (reference sequence). With 6 bases removed from V and 7 bases from J, the gap between germline ends came to 15 bases. DNA for the CDR3: TGTGCCAGCAGCCCTAGTTCCACGGGTGGCTACACCTTC. Protein: CASSPSSTGGYTF.

V usage is TRBV9 and J usage is TRBJ2-2; 9 positions match TRBD2. The CDR3 covers 16 residues. V lost 4 bases, J lost 4 bases, and 8 bases stayed unmatched. CDR1 and CDR2 (germline): SGDLS, YYNGEE. The CDR3 loop reads CASSPSGGRVTGELFF. In DNA form, the CDR3 reads TGTGCCAGCAGCCCCAGCGGGGGGCGTGTCACCGGGGAGCTGTTTTTT. The entire variable domain, with the rest obtained from reference TRBV9 and TRBJ2-2, is as follows: DSGVTQTPKHLITATGQRVTLRCSPRSGDLSVYWYQQSLDQGLQFLIQYYNGEERAKGNILERFSAQQFPDLHSELNLSSLELGDSALYFCASSPSGGRVTGELFFGEGSRLTVL.

This clone was observed a handful of times. This chain uses TRBV5-1 with TRBJ1-6; D might be TRBD1 (6 bases). CDR3 length equals 15 residues. Trimming removed 5 bases from V and 8 bases from J, with 17 bases in between. In germline, CDR1 is SGHRS, CDR2 YFSETQ. The CDR3 reads CASRNRVLEDSPLHF. The DNA for the CDR3 is TGCGCCAGCAGGAACAGGGTACTCGAGGATTCACCCCTCCACTTT.

The genes are TRBV18 and TRBJ2-5; the match to TRBD2 covers 13 bases. This CDR3 has 19 amino acids. From germline, CDR1 is KGHSH and CDR2 LQKENI. V shed 5 bases and J 6 bases; nucleotides not matched to a gene: 18. This CDR3 reads CASSSTDYSGTSGVKTQYF. The CDR3 DNA reads TGTGCCAGCTCATCAACCGACTACTCCGGGACTAGCGGGGTAAAGACCCAGTACTTC.

The rearrangement links TRBV11-3 to TRBJ2-1, with D uncertain. This CDR3 comprises 14 residues. CDR1 is SGHNT and CDR2 is YENEEA in the germline V gene. Trimming took 1 base from V and 4 from J, leaving 8 bases between them. CDR3 protein: CASSLGSVYNEQFF. DNA for the CDR3: TGTGCCAGCAGCTTAGGTTCCGTATACAATGAGCAGTTCTTC.

V and J are TRBV19 and TRBJ1-5; the match to TRBD1 covers 10 bases. J lost 1 base, V lost 7 bases, and 13 bases had no gene match. CDR1 is LNHDA, CDR2 SQIVND, per germline (reference sequence). The CDR3 runs to 18 residues. CDR3 residues: CASTQGLGQGMSNQPQHF. In DNA form, the CDR3 reads TGTGCCAGTACGCAAGGCTTGGGACAGGGGATGAGCAATCAGCCCCAGCATTTT.

This clone appeared once. This CDR3 is CASGETGYFLEGYTF. CDR3 in DNA: TGCGCCAGTGGCGAAACAGGGTATTTTTTAGAAGGCTACACCTTC. This chain links TRBV5-1 with TRBJ1-2, with D tentatively TRBD1 (6 bases). There are 15 residues in the CDR3. V lost 8 bases, J lost 8 bases, and 25 bases lay in between. Germline V CDR1 and CDR2: SGHRS, YFSETQ.

This chain connects TRBV29-1 to TRBJ1-4; 8 nucleotides match TRBD1. This CDR3 has 13 amino acids. Germline-derived CDR1 and CDR2 are SQVTM and ANQGSEA. V shed 1 base and J 9 bases; nucleotides not matched to a gene: 4. This CDR3 is CSVEAGQEQKLFF. CDR3 bases: TGCAGCGTTGAAGCGGGACAGGAACAAAAACTGTTTTTT.

V usage is TRBV2 and J usage is TRBJ1-2; no clear D gene. Trimming left V 4 bases short and J 3 bases short, with 9 bases between. CDR3 length equals 13 residues. CDR1 and CDR2 (germline): SNHLY, FYNNEI. The CDR3 loop is CASSVNMDYGYTF. DNA of the CDR3: TGTGCCAGCAGTGTCAACATGGACTATGGCTACACCTTC.

Only one count was recorded for this clone. The J gene is TRBJ2-3, the V gene TRBV7-3; TRBD2 might be the D (5 bases). CDR1 is SGHTA and CDR2 is FQGTGA in the germline V gene. The CDR3 has 15 residues. V lost 1 base and J 5 bases, leaving 13 bases between the germline ends. The CDR3 reads CASSLMGRYGDTQYF. In nucleotides, the CDR3 is TGTGCCAGCAGCTTAATGGGGAGATACGGAGATACGCAGTATTTT.

The V call is TRBV19, the J call TRBJ1-2; a weak D match, TRBD1 (6 bases). Trimming cost V 4 bases and J 4 bases, with 19 bases left between them. This CDR3 is built from 16 residues. Germline assignment: CDR1 LNHDA and CDR2 SQIVND (reference sequence). For the CDR3, the DNA is TGTGCCAGTAGTACCCAGGACAGTGCAAAGTCCTATGGCTACACCTTC. It translates to CASSTQDSAKSYGYTF.

This chain connects TRBV7-8 to TRBJ1-6; no firm D call. V dropped 5 bases and J dropped 3 bases, with 17 bases sitting between them. The CDR3 has 17 amino acids. Germline V gene lookup returns CDR1 SGHVS and CDR2 FQNEAQ. CDR3 DNA sequence: TGTGCCAGCAGCCCTAAATTGACTCTAGACTATAATTCACCCCTCCACTTT. Its translation is CASSPKLTLDYNSPLHF.

The V call is TRBV29-1, the J call TRBJ2-3; the match to TRBD2 covers 11 bases. Germline values: CDR1 SQVTM, CDR2 ANQGSEA. The CDR3 sequence is 15 residues long. V was clipped by 4 bases and J by 3 bases; unmatched bases: 6. In DNA form, the CDR3 reads TGCAGCGTTGGTTCTAGCGGGGGGAATACAGATACGCAGTATTTT. Its protein is CSVGSSGGNTDTQYF.

This clone was observed a few times. The CDR3 region has the DNA TGCGCCAGCAGTATCGGGACAGGCGCCACTGAAGCTTTCTTT. This gives the protein CASSIGTGATEAFF. The J gene is TRBJ1-1, the V gene TRBV5-1; TRBD1 matches at 8 bases. Germline values: CDR1 SGHRS, CDR2 YFSETQ. CDR3 length: 14 amino acids. The ends lost 5 bases at V and 4 bases at J; junction bases unmatched: 7.

This clone was counted a few times. The V gene is TRBV28, the J gene TRBJ2-7; TRBD2 matches at 7 bases. This CDR3 is built from 14 residues. V lost 7 bases to trimming and J lost 0 bases; unmatched junction nucleotides: 6. Germline CDR1 and CDR2: MDHEN and SYDVKM. The CDR3 region has the DNA TGTGCCAGCACCCTCGGGGGGAGCTCCTACGAGCAGTACTTC. The encoded protein is CASTLGGSSYEQYF.

This clone was seen a handful of times. The chain combines TRBV4-3 with TRBJ2-2; tentative D call: TRBD2 (5 bases). This CDR3 is built from 16 residues. Germline V gene lookup returns CDR1 LGHNA and CDR2 YSLEER. V gave up 5 bases and J gave up 2 bases, with 15 bases separating them. CDR3 DNA sequence: TGCGCCAGCAGCTCCGGGGTGGTAGTCAACACCGGGGAGCTGTTTTTT. Translated: CASSSGVVVNTGELFF.

This rearrangement joins TRBV7-2 to TRBJ1-1, with D perhaps TRBD1 (5 bases). V was trimmed by 5 bases and J by 0 bases, leaving 13 bases between them. The CDR3 is 15 residues long. The germline V gene has CDR1 SGHTA and CDR2 FQGNSA. In nucleotides, the CDR3 is TGTGCCAGCAGCCCACCGGGGGATATGAACACTGAAGCTTTCTTT. It is translated as CASSPPGDMNTEAFF. The full variable domain, its missing parts supplied by reference TRBV7-2 and TRBJ1-1, is GAGVSQSPSNKVTEKGKDVELRCDPISGHTALYWYRQSLGQGLEFLIYFQGNSAPDKSGLPSDRFSAERTGGSVSTLTIQRTQQEDSAVYLCASSPPGDMNTEAFFGQGTRLTVV.